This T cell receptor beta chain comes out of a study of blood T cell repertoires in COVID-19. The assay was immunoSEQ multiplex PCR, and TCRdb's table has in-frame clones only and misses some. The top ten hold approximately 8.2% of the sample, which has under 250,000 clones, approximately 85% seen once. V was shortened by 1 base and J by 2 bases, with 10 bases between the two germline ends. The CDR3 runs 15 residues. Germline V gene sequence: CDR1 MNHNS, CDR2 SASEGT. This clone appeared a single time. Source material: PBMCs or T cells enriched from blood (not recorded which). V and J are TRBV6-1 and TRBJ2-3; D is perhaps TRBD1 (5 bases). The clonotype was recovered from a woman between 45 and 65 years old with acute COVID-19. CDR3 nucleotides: TGTGCCAGCAGTGAAGAATCGACAGCCACAGATACGCAGTATTTT. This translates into CASSEESTATDTQYF.